The TCR beta chain described here comes from a study of T cell changes during pregnancy in multiple sclerosis. Per the germline V gene, CDR1 is SEHNR and CDR2 is FQNEAQ (reference sequence). The CDR3 sequence is 13 residues long. V lost 3 bases to trimming and J lost 7 bases, with 12 bases between them. Profiling relied on immunoSEQ multiplex PCR, and the TCRdb table lists in-frame clones only, not all of them. Of about 75,000 clones in the sample, 90% to 95% were seen once. This sequence joins TRBV7-9 and TRBJ1-1, with D tentatively TRBD1 (5 bases). The source was CD4+ T cells from peripheral blood mononuclear cells, collected after pregnancy. This sequence originates from a female donor with multiple sclerosis, enrolled in a pregnancy study. The CDR3 reads CASSLAGGNEAFF. The CDR3 nucleotides read TGTGCCAGCAGCTTGGCCGGGGGGAATGAAGCTTTCTTT.